This passage covers 18 T cell receptor beta chains from one sample sequenced in a study of siplizumab effects on memory and regulatory T cells. Profiled with immunoSEQ multiplex PCR; TCRdb holds only in-frame clones, not every one. The data hold about 72,000 clones, with more than 80% observed a single time. The specimen was CD8+ T cells sorted from blood. The origin of the receptors is a human donor in good health.

This sequence joins TRBV5-6 and TRBJ2-7; tentatively, D is TRBD1 (5 bases). The V gene lost 2 bases and the J gene lost 3 bases, with 12 bases spanning the gap. Per germline, CDR1 SGHDT and CDR2 YYEEEE. There are 14 residues in the CDR3. CDR3 amino acids: CASSFYRLFYEQYF. The CDR3 nucleotides are TGTGCCAGCAGCTTCTACAGGCTCTTCTACGAGCAGTACTTC.

The chain joins TRBV21-1 to TRBJ1-1. TRBV21-1 is termed a pseudogene. This CDR3 is built from 12 residues. In nucleotides, the CDR3 is TGTGCCAGCAACAAGGAGGTCACTGAAGCTTTCTTT. Amino acid sequence: CASNKEVTEAFF.

The chain is built from TRBV4-2 and TRBJ1-4, with no clear D. V lost 0 bases, J lost 0 bases, and 11 bases lay in between. The CDR3 is 17 amino acids. Germline CDR1 is LGHNA and CDR2 is YNFKEQ. Here the CDR3 reads CASSQDPRTSTNEKLFF. In nucleotides, the CDR3 is TGTGCCAGCAGCCAAGATCCCAGGACTTCAACTAATGAAAAACTGTTTTTT.

CDR3 in amino acids: CASSHLGMGFSSYNSPLHF. CDR3 DNA sequence: TGTGCCAGCAGCCACTTAGGGATGGGATTTAGCTCCTATAATTCACCCCTCCACTTT. This chain connects TRBV11-2 to TRBJ1-6; no firm D call. The V end was cut by 5 bases, the J end by 0 bases, with 20 bases between. The CDR3 covers 19 residues. Germline values: CDR1 SGHAT, CDR2 FQNNGV.

This clone came up a few times. The chain has TRBV19 and TRBJ2-2, with 9 positions matching TRBD1. Germline loops: CDR1 LNHDA, CDR2 SQIVND (reference sequence). The V gene end was trimmed by 8 bases and the J gene end by 7 bases; junction bases not matched to a gene: 8. CDR3 length equals 14 residues. The CDR3 DNA sequence: TGTGCCAGTGCGGGGACAGGGACCAACGGGGAGCTGTTTTTT. Amino acids: CASAGTGTNGELFF.

V gene TRBV19 combines with J gene TRBJ2-1; TRBD2 might be the D (5 bases). Germline CDR1 LNHDA, CDR2 SQIVND (reference sequence). Trimming took off 4 bases at V and 12 bases at J, with 22 bases between the two ends. The CDR3 loop spans 15 amino acids. In DNA, the CDR3 is TGTGCCAGTAGTACCTTACTAGGGCAGAGAACGTTGCAGTTCTTC. It codes for CASSTLLGQRTLQFF.

In this sample, this clone turned up once. The J gene is TRBJ1-1, the V gene TRBV5-4; no clear D gene. The CDR3 totals 14 residues. Trimming took 0 bases from V and 2 from J, leaving 8 bases between them. The germline V gene encodes CDR1 SGHNT and CDR2 YYREEE (reference sequence). CDR3 sequence: CASSLDTPNTEAFF. As DNA, the CDR3 is TGTGCCAGCAGCTTGGACACCCCTAACACTGAAGCTTTCTTT.

The gene calls are TRBV10-2 and TRBJ1-3; D call uncertain. CDR1 and CDR2 from the germline V gene are WSHSY and SAAADI. Trimming shortened V by 3 bases and J by 4 bases, and 7 bases separated the two germline ends. The CDR3 length is 13 residues. DNA for the CDR3: TGCGCCAGCAGTGACGACGGCGGAAACACCATATATTTT. Its translation: CASSDDGGNTIYF.

The chain has TRBV7-3 and TRBJ2-3; D is perhaps TRBD2 (7 bases). CDR3 length: 15 residues. V was clipped by 0 bases and J by 3 bases, with 10 bases between them. Germline lookup yields CDR1 SGHTA and CDR2 FQGTGA. CDR3 protein: CASSLTGGGTDTQYF. Written as DNA, the CDR3 is TGTGCCAGCAGCTTAACGGGAGGGGGGACAGATACGCAGTATTTT.

By share, this clone ranks as medium-sized. The chain carries TRBV30 and TRBJ1-3; no clear D gene. The CDR3 sequence is 12 residues long. V lost 4 bases, J lost 0 bases, and 4 bases lay in between. CDR1 and CDR2 (germline): GTSNPN, SVGIG (reference sequence). CDR3 DNA sequence: TGTGCCTGGAAGGCCTCTGGAAACACCATATATTTT. Amino acids: CAWKASGNTIYF.

This chain uses TRBV5-4 with TRBJ2-1; a weak D match, TRBD1 (6 bases). V gave up 2 bases and J gave up 10 bases, with 16 bases separating them. Germline V CDR1 and CDR2: SGHNT, YYREEE (reference sequence). This CDR3 is 14 amino acids long. The CDR3 DNA follows: TGTGCCAGCAGCTTCTCGGGACACCCGGGAGAGCAGTTCTTC. It translates to CASSFSGHPGEQFF. Based on the CDR3 plus reference TRBV5-4 and TRBJ2-1, the full variable domain is ETGVTQSPTHLIKTRGQQVTLRCSSQSGHNTVSWYQQALGQGPQFIFQYYREEENGRGNFPPRFSGLQFPNYSSELNVNALELDDSALYLCASSFSGHPGEQFFGPGTRLTVL.

V usage is TRBV15 and J usage is TRBJ2-7, with 10 nucleotides matching TRBD2. CDR1 LNHNV and CDR2 YYDKDF come from the germline V gene (reference sequence). The CDR3 covers 14 residues. After removal of 4 bases from V and 3 bases from J, the junction contained 3 bases not matched to a gene. DNA of the CDR3: TGTGCCACCAGCACCAGCGGGAGGGTCTACGAGCAGTACTTC. Translating it yields CATSTSGRVYEQYF.

The chain is built from TRBV10-2 and TRBJ2-7; a weak D match, TRBD1 (7 bases). This CDR3 has 16 amino acids. From germline, CDR1 is WSHSY and CDR2 SAAADI. V lost 1 base and J 5 bases, leaving 18 bases between the germline ends. CDR3 sequence: CASSELYTGEVHEQYF. Written as DNA, the CDR3 is TGCGCCAGCAGTGAGTTGTATACAGGGGAGGTCCACGAGCAGTACTTC.

This sequence joins TRBV7-3 and TRBJ2-1, with 9 positions matching TRBD1. V shed 5 bases, J shed 3 bases, and the junction held 5 bases outside the gene matches. This CDR3 region has 15 residues. Germline loops: CDR1 SGHTA, CDR2 FQGTGA. The chain's CDR3 is CASSPTGGNYNEQFF. The CDR3 DNA reads TGTGCCAGCAGCCCGACAGGGGGGAACTACAATGAGCAGTTCTTC.

The V call is TRBV7-9, the J call TRBJ2-7; D is unresolved. The germline V and J ends were trimmed by 1 base and 3 bases, with 7 bases remaining between them. The CDR3 spans 13 residues. Germline assignment: CDR1 SEHNR and CDR2 FQNEAQ (reference sequence). CDR3 sequence reads: CASSLEQYYEQYF. In DNA, the CDR3 is TGTGCCAGCAGCTTAGAACAGTACTACGAGCAGTACTTC.

The chain carries TRBV5-5 and TRBJ2-2; D possibly corresponds to TRBD1 (5 bases). Trimming removed 2 bases at V and 1 base at J, with 9 bases between. Germline CDR1 SGHKS, CDR2 YYEKEE (reference sequence). CDR3 size: 15 residues. The DNA of the CDR3 is TGTGCCAGCAGCTTCCGTCAGGGGAACACCGGGGAGCTGTTTTTT. This encodes CASSFRQGNTGELFF.

The V call is TRBV10-2, the J call TRBJ2-7; 10 bases agree with TRBD2. V shed 6 bases and J 2 bases; nucleotides not matched to a gene: 4. CDR3 length equals 14 residues. Germline CDR1 WSHSY, CDR2 SAAADI. The CDR3, as DNA: TGCGCCAGCAGGAACGGACTAGCGGCCTACGAGCAGTACTTC. It encodes CASRNGLAAYEQYF.

This clone was counted once. The gene calls are TRBV2 and TRBJ2-7; D ambiguous. Looked up from germline, CDR1 is SNHLY and CDR2 is FYNNEI. The CDR3 runs to 15 residues. Trimming removed 6 bases from V and 3 bases from J, with 18 bases in between. The CDR3 spells CASREKTAPDYEQYF. CDR3 DNA: TGTGCCAGCAGAGAGAAGACGGCTCCGGACTACGAGCAGTACTTC. Filled out from reference TRBV2 and TRBJ2-7, the complete variable domain reads EPEVTQTPSHQVTQMGQEVILRCVPISNHLYFYWYRQILGQKVEFLVSFYNNEISEKSEIFDDQFSVERPDGSNFTLKIRSTKLEDSAMYFCASREKTAPDYEQYFGPGTRLTVT.